The TCR beta chain under discussion was sequenced for a study of regulatory T cells in long-lasting Graves disease. This clonotype turned up a few times. Trimming stripped 5 bases from V and 0 bases from J, with 10 bases between. The CDR3 covers 15 residues. The germline V gene encodes CDR1 SGHVS and CDR2 FQNEAQ. Relying on iRepertoire HTBI primers and Arm-PCR of CDR3 regions, the team built TCR beta libraries. TCRdb re-derived calls from the multiplex PCR reads in MiXCR, one entry per CDR3 protein. The sample lists 350,000 to 550,000 distinct CDR3 sequences, roughly 17% occurring once. This sample's time point: newly diagnosed GD, antithyroid drugs for less than 3 months. Researchers made the TCR library from RNA that was extracted from PBMCs. The patients included were those that came from an endocrinology department in Xi'an, China. A blood draw put approximately 9 milliliters of peripheral blood into EDTA tubes.

A further study also used this sample, focusing on T cells in Graves' hyperthyroidism and ophthalmopathy.

V and J are TRBV7-8 and TRBJ2-2, with a tentative D call TRBD2 (5 bases). This receptor was obtained from a woman aged 18-30 years with Graves disease. The sequenced sample was peripheral blood mononuclear cells (PBMCs), obtained at new diagnosis, from a patient treated with antithyroid drugs. CDR3 coding DNA: TGTGCCAGCAGCCCTAGCTCCGCGAACACCGGGGAGCTGTTTTTT. Amino acids: CASSPSSANTGELFF.